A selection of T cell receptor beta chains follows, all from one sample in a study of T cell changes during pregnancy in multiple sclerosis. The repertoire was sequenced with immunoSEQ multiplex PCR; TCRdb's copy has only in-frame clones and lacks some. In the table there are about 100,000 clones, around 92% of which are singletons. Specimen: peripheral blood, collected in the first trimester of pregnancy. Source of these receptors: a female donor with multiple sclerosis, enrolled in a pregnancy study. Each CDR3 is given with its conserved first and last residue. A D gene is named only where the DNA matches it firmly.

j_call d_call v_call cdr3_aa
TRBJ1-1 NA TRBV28 CASSRRTTPTTGRGSGEAFF
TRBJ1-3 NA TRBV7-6 CASSLMAGFSGNTIYF
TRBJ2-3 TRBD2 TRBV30 CAWSDGTSGTDTQYF
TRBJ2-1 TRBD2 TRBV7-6 CASSSERTSGSNEQFF
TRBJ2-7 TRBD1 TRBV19 CASSGEGQGREQYF
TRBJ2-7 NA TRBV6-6 CASSQAGGQYF
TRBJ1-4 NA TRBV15 CATSRSGEKLFF
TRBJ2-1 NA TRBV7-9 CASSLGAYNEQFF
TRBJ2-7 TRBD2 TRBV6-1 CASSEVGGYEQYF
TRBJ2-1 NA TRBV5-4 CASRNRDNEQFF
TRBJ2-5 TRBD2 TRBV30 CAWSFLWGGSQETQYF
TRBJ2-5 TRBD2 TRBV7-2 CASSFGTIRETQYF
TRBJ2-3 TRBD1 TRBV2 CASSAGQVFTDTQYF
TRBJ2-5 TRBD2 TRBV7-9 CASSSLGGGETQYF
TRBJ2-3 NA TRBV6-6 CASSYLGVPSTDTQYF
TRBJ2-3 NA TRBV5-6 CASSHLFRGPTDTQYF
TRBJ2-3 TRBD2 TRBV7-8 CASSLALLSGRDTQYF
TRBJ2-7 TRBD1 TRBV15 CATSPRPRTGGASYEQYF
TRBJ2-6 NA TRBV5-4 CASSLPGASGANVLTF
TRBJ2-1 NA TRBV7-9 CASSSTKPNNEQFF
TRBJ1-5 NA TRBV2 CASSDYGERNQPQHF
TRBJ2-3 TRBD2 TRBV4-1 CASSQPAGDLTDTQYF
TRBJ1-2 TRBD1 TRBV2 CASSGQGANYGYTF
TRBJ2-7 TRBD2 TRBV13 CASSRQRGSSYEQYF
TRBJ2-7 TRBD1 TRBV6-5 CASSNRGPYEQYF
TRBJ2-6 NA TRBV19 CASSSSEWSGANVLTF
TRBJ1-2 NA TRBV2 CASSPYDRTYGYTF
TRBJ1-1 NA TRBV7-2 CASSLSGVAEAFF
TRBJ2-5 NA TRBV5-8 CASSSGQGGQETQYF
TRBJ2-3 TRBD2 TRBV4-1 CASSQAASGLTDTQYF
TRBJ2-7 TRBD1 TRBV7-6 CASSTGTGESYEQYF
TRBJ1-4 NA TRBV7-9 CASSLRRTNEKLFF
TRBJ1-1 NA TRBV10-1 CASPPVRHTEAFF
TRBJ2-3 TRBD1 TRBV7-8 CASSLAETLQGSTDTQYF
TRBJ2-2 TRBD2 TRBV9 CASSVGLAGGTYTGELFF
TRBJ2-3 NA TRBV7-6 CASSLGGRGSTDTQYF
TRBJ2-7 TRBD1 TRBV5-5 CASRPRDRTYEQYF
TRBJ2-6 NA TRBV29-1 CSVARDTSGANVLTF
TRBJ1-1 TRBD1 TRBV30 CAWSVGQGYTEAFF
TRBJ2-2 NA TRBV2 CASSGGANTGELFF
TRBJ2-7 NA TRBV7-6 CASSLRGGSYEQYF
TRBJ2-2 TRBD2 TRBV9 CASSPGLAANTGELFF
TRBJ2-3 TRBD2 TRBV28 CASSTGLAGKDTQYF
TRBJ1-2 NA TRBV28 CASSLVGGGNGYTF
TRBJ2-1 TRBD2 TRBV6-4 CASSDLAGEREQFF
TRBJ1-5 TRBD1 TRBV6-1 CASSETGLVQPQHF
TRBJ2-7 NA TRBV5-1 CASTPWGRMGEQYF
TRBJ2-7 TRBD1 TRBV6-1 CASKSGTGRYEQYF
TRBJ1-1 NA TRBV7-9 CASSSPGGMNTEAFF
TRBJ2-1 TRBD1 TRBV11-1 CASSTRTGSPLSQFF
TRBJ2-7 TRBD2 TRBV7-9 CASSSLAGAGDEQYF
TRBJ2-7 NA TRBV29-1 CSVAGVGSYEQYF